Listed here are 8 T cell receptor beta chains from one sample, sequenced in a study of T cells in Graves' hyperthyroidism and ophthalmopathy (dated by TCRdb to between 2018 and 2021). Receptor libraries were prepared by multiplex PCR. For sequencing, an Illumina HiSeq 2000 was employed. Amplification of TCR beta CDR3 regions was carried out from RNA transcripts. For the first round of RT-PCR on the TCR CDR3, the HTBI primer set was used together with the Qiagen OneStep RT-PCR kit. TCRdb took the public reads, trimmed them with fastp at Q25, ran MiXCR for clone calling and kept in-frame beta chains. All rows with the same CDR3 protein become a single entry with the most common DNA and genes. Across this sample there are about 96,000 distinct CDR3 sequences, with 51% seen only once. 25% to 30% of the sample rests with the top ten. Sequenced material: blood. The source of these receptors is a woman aged 35 to 49 with Graves' hyperthyroidism.

This clonotype occurred many times. The chain couples TRBV5-1 to TRBJ2-7, with a tentative D call TRBD2 (6 bases). The V end was cut by 4 bases, the J end by 6 bases, with 8 bases between. The CDR3 spans 11 residues. Germline V gene lookup returns CDR1 SGHRS and CDR2 YFSETQ. The CDR3 region is CASSRDFEQYF. CDR3 coding DNA: TGCGCCAGCAGCAGGGACTTCGAGCAGTACTTC.

This chain joins TRBV20-1 and TRBJ2-7, with D possibly TRBD1 on 8 matching bases. Germline assignment: CDR1 DFQATT and CDR2 SNEGSKA (reference sequence). Trimming stripped 1 base from V and 7 bases from J, with 14 bases between. The CDR3 has 13 residues. CDR3 sequence: CSARVGQGGEQYF. CDR3 DNA sequence: TGCAGTGCTAGAGTCGGACAGGGAGGGGAGCAGTACTTC.

J is TRBJ1-4 and V is TRBV12-3 or TRBV12-4; no firm D call. The CDR3 extends over 13 amino acids. The V end lost 6 bases, the J end lost 8 bases, and 13 bases lay between the germline ends. The CDR3 sequence: CASSPGREEKLFF. CDR3 nucleotides: TGTGCCAGCAGCCCGGGGAGGGAGGAAAAACTGTTTTTT.

This clonotype appeared many times. The chain carries TRBV6-5 and TRBJ1-1; D not resolved. CDR1 is MNHEY and CDR2 is SVGAGI in the germline V gene. The CDR3 length is 10 residues. V lost 6 bases and J lost 8, with 7 bases in between. DNA of the CDR3: TGTGCCAGCAGCCTGCTAGAAGCTTTCTTT. Encoded protein: CASSLLEAFF.

This clonotype was seen many times. V and J are TRBV7-2 and TRBJ2-7; 7 bases line up with TRBD2. The germline V gene has CDR1 SGHTA and CDR2 FQGNSA. The length of the CDR3 is 15 residues. J gave up 3 bases and V 2 bases, and 7 bases lay outside the gene matches. CDR3 DNA sequence: TGTGCCAGCAGCTTACAAGCGGGGCTTAACTACGAGCAGTACTTC. It translates to CASSLQAGLNYEQYF.

In DNA form, the CDR3 reads TGTGCCAGCAGCGGTAGAGGGTGGGCCTACGAGCAGTACTTC. Protein product: CASSGRGWAYEQYF. The chain carries TRBV9 and TRBJ2-7; a possible D gene is TRBD2 (5 bases). This CDR3 has 14 amino acids. From germline, CDR1 is SGDLS and CDR2 YYNGEE. Trimming cost V 3 bases and J 2 bases, with 12 bases left between them.

The chain combines TRBV15 with TRBJ1-2; 7 bases fit TRBD1. Germline CDR1 LNHNV, CDR2 YYDKDF (reference sequence). This CDR3 contains 14 residues. Trimming cost V 1 base and J 4 bases; bases outside gene matches: 3. CDR3 coding DNA: TGTGCCACCAGCAGAGGACAGGGCGCCTATGGCTACACCTTC. This codes for CATSRGQGAYGYTF.

This clonotype was recorded a few times. At one boundary the junction diverges from the germline segment, which might be a read error. This chain connects TRBV7-2 to TRBJ2-5; 10 bases align to TRBD2. Per the germline V gene, CDR1 is SGHTA and CDR2 is FQGNSA. The CDR3 runs to 10 residues. The CDR3 sequence is CASSLAGGEF. CDR3 DNA: TGTGCCAGCAGTTTAGCGGGAGGAGAATTC.